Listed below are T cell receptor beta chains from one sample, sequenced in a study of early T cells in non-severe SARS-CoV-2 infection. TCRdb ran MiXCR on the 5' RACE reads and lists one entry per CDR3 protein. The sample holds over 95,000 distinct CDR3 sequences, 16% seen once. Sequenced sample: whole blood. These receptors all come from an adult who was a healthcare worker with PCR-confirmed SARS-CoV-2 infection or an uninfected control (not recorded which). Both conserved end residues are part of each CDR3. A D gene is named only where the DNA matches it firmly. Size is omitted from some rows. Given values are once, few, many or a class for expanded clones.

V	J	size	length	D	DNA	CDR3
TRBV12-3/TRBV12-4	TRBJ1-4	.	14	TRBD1	TGTGCCAGCAGTCAGACAGGGATAAGTGTAAAACTGTTTTTT	CASSQTGISVKLFF
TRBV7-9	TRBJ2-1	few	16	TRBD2	TGTGCCGGCATGGATTTATTGCGGGGGTCCTACAATGAGCAGTTCTTC	CAGMDLLRGSYNEQFF
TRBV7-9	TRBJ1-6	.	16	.	TGTGCCAGCAGCTCCCCGGGGGTGTACTATAATTCACCCCTCCACTTT	CASSSPGVYYNSPLHF
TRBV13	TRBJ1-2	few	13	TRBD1	TGTGCCAGCAGCCCAGAGACAGGGGATGGCTACACCTTC	CASSPETGDGYTF
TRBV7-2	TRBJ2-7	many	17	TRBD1	TGTGCCAGCAGCTTAGGAACCGGACAGGGCCTCTCCTACGAGCAGTACTTC	CASSLGTGQGLSYEQYF
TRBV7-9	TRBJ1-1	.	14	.	TGTGCCAGCAGCTTTGGGTTTATGAACACTGAAGCTTTCTTT	CASSFGFMNTEAFF
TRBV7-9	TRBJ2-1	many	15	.	TGTGCCAGCAGCCGTGACAGTTGGTTTAATAATGAGCAGTTCTTC	CASSRDSWFNNEQFF
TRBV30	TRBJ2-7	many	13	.	TGTGCCTGGAGTGTAACCCCTTCCTACGAGCAGTACTTC	CAWSVTPSYEQYF
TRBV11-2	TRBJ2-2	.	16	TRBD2	TGTGCCAGCAGCAGCGGACTAGCAGGGAACACCGGGGAGCTGTTTTTT	CASSSGLAGNTGELFF
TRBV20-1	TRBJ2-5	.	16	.	TGCAGTGCTAGAGATCCCACAGGGTTAGGCCAAGAGACCCAGTACTTC	CSARDPTGLGQETQYF
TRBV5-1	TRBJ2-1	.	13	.	TGCGCCAGCAGCTTGGCCCGACTTTCGAGTCTGTTCTTC	CASSLARLSSLFF
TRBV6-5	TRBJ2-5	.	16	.	TGTGCCAGCAGTTCAATGGATTGGGCCCACCAAGAGACCCAGTACTTC	CASSSMDWAHQETQYF
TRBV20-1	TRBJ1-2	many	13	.	TGCAGTGCTATCCTCGGGATCAACGGAAACTACACCTTC	CSAILGINGNYTF
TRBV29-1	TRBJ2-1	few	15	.	TGCAGCGTTGAAGATCGGGTGCGCTCCTACAATGAGCAGTTCTTC	CSVEDRVRSYNEQFF
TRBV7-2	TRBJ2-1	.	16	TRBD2	TGTGCCAGCAGCGCCCCTAGCGGGACCTATTGGAATGAGCAGTTCTTC	CASSAPSGTYWNEQFF
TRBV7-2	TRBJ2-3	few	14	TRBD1	TGTGCCAGCAGCTTGGACAGGCTCTTGAGAACGCAGTATTTT	CASSLDRLLRTQYF
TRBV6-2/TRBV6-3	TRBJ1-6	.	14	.	TGTGCCAGCAACGGATCTCTCAGGAATTCACCCCTCCACTTT	CASNGSLRNSPLHF
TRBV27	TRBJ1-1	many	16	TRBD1	TGTGCCAGCAGTTTAGAATATGACAGGGTGAACACTGAAGCTTTCTTT	CASSLEYDRVNTEAFF
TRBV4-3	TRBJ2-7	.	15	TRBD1	TGCGCCAACAGCCAAGCAGGGGGCGCTTCCTACGAGCAGTACTTC	CANSQAGGASYEQYF
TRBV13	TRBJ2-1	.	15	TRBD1	TGTGCCAGCAGCTTCCGGGACAGGGGCTTCGATGAGCAGTTCTTC	CASSFRDRGFDEQFF
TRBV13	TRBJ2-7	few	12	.	TGTGCCAGCAGCTTAGCGGGCAACGAGCAGTACTTC	CASSLAGNEQYF
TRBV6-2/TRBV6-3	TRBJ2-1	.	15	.	TGTGCCAGCAGGGAGGCCGATAACGCTTACAATGAGCAGTTCTTC	CASREADNAYNEQFF
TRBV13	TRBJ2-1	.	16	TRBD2	TGTGCCAGCAGCCCCCAAACTAGCGGGATCTACAATGAGCAGTTCTTC	CASSPQTSGIYNEQFF
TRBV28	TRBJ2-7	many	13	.	TGTGCCAGCAGTTTAGGAGGAGGCTACGAGCAGTACTTC	CASSLGGGYEQYF
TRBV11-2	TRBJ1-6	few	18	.	TGTGCCAGCAGCTTAAGGGGGGTGCGGGCCAGTCTTAATTCACCCCTCCACTTT	CASSLRGVRASLNSPLHF
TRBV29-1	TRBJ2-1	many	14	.	TGCAGCGTTGAGAGGCCTCAATCCTACAATGAGCAGTTCTTC	CSVERPQSYNEQFF
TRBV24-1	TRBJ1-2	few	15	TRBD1	TGTGCCACCAGTGATTCGGACAGGGGGAATTATGGCTACACCTTC	CATSDSDRGNYGYTF
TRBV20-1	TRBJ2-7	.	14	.	TGCAGTGCCAGTCGTCCGGGGACGGCCTACGAGCAGTACTTC	CSASRPGTAYEQYF
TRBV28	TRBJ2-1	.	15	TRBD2	TGTGCCAGCCGACTAGCGGGATTCTCCCACAATGAGCAGTTCTTC	CASRLAGFSHNEQFF
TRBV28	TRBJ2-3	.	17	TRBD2	TGTGCCAGCACCTCCTCCCCGGGACTAGCGGACACAGATACGCAGTATTTT	CASTSSPGLADTDTQYF
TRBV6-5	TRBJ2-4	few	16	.	TGTGCCAGCAGGGGCGGGACCCTTCTAGCCAAAAACATTCAGTACTTC	CASRGGTLLAKNIQYF